The TCR beta chain described here comes from a study of blood T cell repertoires in COVID-19 (dated by TCRdb to the early 2020s). General notes on the study: Samples from collaborators originated in the United States, Italy and Spain and spanned both the acute and convalescent phases of COVID-19. HLA class I and class II types, where available, came from metadata supplied by the sample provider rather than from assay-based typing. A freely available public database, intended as a resource for researchers studying the immune response to SARS-CoV-2, is where the repertoires were released. The dataset comprised deeply sampled blood TCRbeta repertoires from subjects exposed to, actively infected with, or recovered from COVID-19. The prospective study material was composed of cDNA or gDNA derived from T cells, B-cell-depleted T cells, or PBMCs. The samples were drawn from two sources: the first 160 participants of the ongoing ImmuneRACE study, and 950 to 1,500 subjects contributed by 6 global collaborators. Sample metadata almost always included a de-identified subject ID, COVID-19 status, age in years and sex. The study at large found these results: How much clinical and demographic metadata was included differed by source and by participant, and the metadata was provided uncurated.

The immunoSEQ Assay, a bias-controlled multiplex PCR, was used to amplify TCRbeta CDR3 regions from genomic DNA. In the source study's methods: The number of nucleated cells in each sample was estimated by amplification of reference gene primers within the assay. To quantify the absolute abundance of each unique TCRbeta CDR3 rearrangement, sequence reads were collapsed and filtered. Productive Simpson clonality was computed per sample as the square root of Simpson's diversity index over productive rearrangements. TCRdb retrieved this table from immuneACCESS and kept in-frame rearrangements only. Not all clones are present; in checked studies, unresolved V genes account for under half, and no reason is known for the remainder. V, J and clone size derive from that table, while D and trimming were established from the DNA sequence. The sample table lists 150,000 to 200,000 clones, 80% to 90% of them with a count of one. The top ten clones comprise around 12% of the sample.

In Seattle, one collaborating source enrolled patients while the infection was active and tracked those patients longitudinally over the course of disease. The collaborating institutions used their own protocols to collect whole blood in K2EDTA tubes. For TCRbeta analysis, collaborators shipped samples in one of three forms: frozen whole blood, isolated PBMCs, or DNA extracted from either of those sample types. A word on this clone: What antigen it recognizes has not been identified. Nothing much larger sits one base from this clone, and base qualities are not available.

V and J are trimmed by 1 base and 1 base, and the gene matches miss 1 base of the junction. Spanning cysteine to phenylalanine, the CDR3 consists of 15 amino acids. The CDR3 DNA has 45 bases and is translated from base 1. Sequences LGHDT (CDR1) and YNNKEL (CDR2) are obtained from the germline V gene (reference sequence). This TCR came from a woman aged 80 or over with COVID-19, enrolled during active disease. The source material was peripheral blood. The chain is assembled from TRBV3-1 (or the pseudogene TRBV3-2) and TRBJ1-2; TRBD1 agrees with 9 junctional bases. The DNA is TGTGCCAGCAGCCAAGGGGACAGGGATAACTATGGCTACACCTTC. The translation is CASSQGDRDNYGYTF.